This passage covers 5 T cell receptor beta chains from one sample sequenced in a study of blood T cell repertoires in COVID-19 (TCRdb year 2020). Library generation was performed with the immunoSEQ multiplex PCR assay. TCRdb's version of the immuneACCESS table is confined to in-frame rearrangements and falls short of the full clone set. An unresolved V gene accounts for under half of the shortfall where checked; the remainder is of unknown origin. This sample is represented by approximately 270,000 clones; around 89% of them were singletons. The biggest ten clones account for around 0.88% of the sample. The sequencing sample was made of peripheral blood. The receptors were gathered from a man aged 25 to 40 with acute or convalescent COVID-19.

This chain joins TRBV7-8 and TRBJ2-3; no firm D call. This CDR3 spans 16 amino acids. V was trimmed by 2 bases and J by 6 bases, leaving 18 bases between them. The V gene's germline CDR1 is SGHVS and CDR2 FQNEAQ. The chain's CDR3 is CASSLPSPSSADTQYF. In nucleotides, the CDR3 is TGTGCCAGCAGCTTACCCTCCCCTTCCTCCGCGGATACGCAGTATTTT.

This clone was counted between two and nine times. The V and J genes are TRBV28 and TRBJ1-2; D may be TRBD1 (5 bases). Germline CDR1 MDHEN, CDR2 SYDVKM. This CDR3 is built from 16 residues. V gave up 6 bases and J gave up 7 bases, with 24 bases separating them. CDR3 sequence reads: CASSPGGGRYSGGYTF. The CDR3 region has the DNA TGTGCCAGCAGCCCGGGGGGGGGACGGTATTCGGGTGGCTACACCTTC.

This chain connects TRBV11-2 to TRBJ2-7, with 7 positions matching TRBD1. Looked up from germline, CDR1 is SGHAT and CDR2 is FQNNGV. Trimming cost V 3 bases and J 4 bases; bases outside gene matches: 6. The CDR3 loop spans 14 amino acids. For the CDR3, the DNA is TGTGCCAGCAGCTTTGGGGACAGAACGTACGAGCAGTACTTC. Translated, it gives CASSFGDRTYEQYF.

The chain combines TRBV6-1 with TRBJ2-5, with TRBD2 matching over 8 bases. Germline V gives CDR1 MNHNS, CDR2 SASEGT. Trimming at V came to 3 bases and at J to 0 bases, leaving 3 bases not matched to a gene. The CDR3 is 15 amino acids. As DNA, the CDR3 is TGTGCCAGCAGTGACATAGCGGGAAACCAAGAGACCCAGTACTTC. Encoded protein: CASSDIAGNQETQYF.

The genes are TRBV18 and TRBJ1-5; D is ambiguous. The CDR3 spans 13 residues. CDR1 is KGHSH and CDR2 is LQKENI in the germline V gene. Trimming pared 0 bases from V and 7 bases from J, leaving 7 bases between. For the CDR3, the DNA is TGTGCCAGCTCACCACCCGGGAACCAGCCCCAGCATTTT. This sequence encodes CASSPPGNQPQHF. Full variable domain (missing parts from reference TRBV18 and TRBJ1-5): NAGVMQNPRHLVRRRGQEARLRCSPMKGHSHVYWYRQLPEEGLKFMVYLQKENIIDESGMPKERFSAEFPKEGPSILRIQQVVRGDSAAYFCASSPPGNQPQHFGDGTRLSIL.